This T cell receptor beta chain appears in the sequencing data of a study of technical replicates of blood from a handful of donors. The length of the CDR3 is 12 residues. Germline CDR1 and CDR2: SGHTA and FQGTGA. The ends were cut back, 4 bases at V and 6 bases at J, with 8 bases in the middle. Assay: immunoSEQ multiplex PCR; the TCRdb copy retains only in-frame clones and omits some. This sample yields approximately 73,000 clones, of which 80% to 95% are seen a single time; 0.42% belongs to the top ten. The sequence was obtained from a human donor in good health. The material sequenced was T cells isolated from PBMCs. The chain combines TRBV7-3 with TRBJ2-3; the D is unclear. This CDR3 is CASSWQSDTQYF. The DNA of the CDR3 is TGTGCCAGCAGCTGGCAATCTGATACGCAGTATTTT. The entire variable domain, with the rest obtained from reference TRBV7-3 and TRBJ2-3, is as follows: GAGVSQTPSNKVTEKGKYVELRCDPISGHTALYWYRQSLGQGPEFLIYFQGTGAADDSGLPNDRFFAVRPEGSVSTLKIQRTERGDSAVYLCASSWQSDTQYFGPGTRLTVL.